This is a list of T cell receptor beta chains from one sample in a study of T cell responses to AZD1222 COVID-19 vaccine. Clones were sequenced by immunoSEQ multiplex PCR, and TCRdb holds only the in-frame ones, with some missing. The sample has 95,000 to 150,000 clones, 80% to 95% seen once. The sample in question was peripheral blood, obtained on day 0 of MenACWY control vaccination. The receptor source for this set is an adult in good health. Both conserved end residues are part of each CDR3. A D gene is named only where the DNA matches it firmly. Rows give clone size only sometimes, using once, few, many, or a class for an expanded clone.

v_gene: TRBV15; abundance: .; j_gene: TRBJ1-3; d_gene: .; CDR3aa: CATILRGIGNTIYF; CDR3nt: TGTGCCACCATCCTGAGGGGGATCGGAAACACCATATATTTT
v_gene: TRBV19; abundance: .; j_gene: TRBJ1-1; d_gene: .; CDR3aa: CASSPHRSGPEAFF; CDR3nt: TGTGCCAGTAGTCCGCACCGGTCCGGACCTGAAGCTTTCTTT
v_gene: TRBV19; abundance: .; j_gene: TRBJ2-1; d_gene: .; CDR3aa: CASRKYSGMALDEQFF; CDR3nt: TGTGCCAGTAGAAAATACTCGGGAATGGCTCTGGATGAGCAGTTCTTC
v_gene: TRBV19; abundance: .; j_gene: TRBJ1-1; d_gene: TRBD1; CDR3aa: CASKIQGQGAYTEAFF; CDR3nt: TGTGCCAGCAAAATTCAAGGACAGGGGGCATACACTGAAGCTTTCTTT
v_gene: TRBV5-1; abundance: .; j_gene: TRBJ1-1; d_gene: .; CDR3aa: CASSYQTANTEAFF; CDR3nt: TGCGCCAGCAGCTACCAGACAGCTAACACTGAAGCTTTCTTT
v_gene: TRBV2; abundance: once; j_gene: TRBJ2-1; d_gene: .; CDR3aa: CASTVQGPGGNNEQFF; CDR3nt: TGTGCCAGCACCGTTCAAGGACCAGGAGGTAACAATGAGCAGTTCTTC
v_gene: TRBV19; abundance: .; j_gene: TRBJ1-1; d_gene: TRBD1; CDR3aa: CASEGQGAVNTEAFF; CDR3nt: TGTGCCAGCGAGGGACAGGGGGCCGTGAACACTGAAGCTTTCTTT
v_gene: TRBV10-3; abundance: .; j_gene: TRBJ1-1; d_gene: .; CDR3aa: CAITKEAHHLSTEAFF; CDR3nt: TGTGCCATCACCAAAGAGGCCCACCATCTGAGCACTGAAGCTTTCTTT
v_gene: TRBV28; abundance: .; j_gene: TRBJ1-2; d_gene: .; CDR3aa: CASSFIFFRGGMNYGYTF; CDR3nt: TGTGCCAGCAGTTTTATATTTTTTCGAGGGGGAATGAACTATGGCTACACCTTC
v_gene: TRBV4-2; abundance: .; j_gene: TRBJ2-5; d_gene: .; CDR3aa: CASSQGVRQETQYF; CDR3nt: TGTGCCAGCAGCCAAGGCGTCAGACAAGAGACCCAGTACTTC
v_gene: TRBV30; abundance: .; j_gene: TRBJ2-5; d_gene: .; CDR3aa: CAWRTQETQYF; CDR3nt: TGTGCCTGGAGAACACAAGAGACCCAGTACTTC
v_gene: TRBV19; abundance: .; j_gene: TRBJ2-1; d_gene: TRBD2; CDR3aa: CASSISRTSGYNEQFF; CDR3nt: TGTGCCAGTAGTATTTCCAGGACTAGCGGTTACAATGAGCAGTTCTTC
v_gene: TRBV4-1; abundance: .; j_gene: TRBJ1-2; d_gene: .; CDR3aa: CASSQPGGGAGYTF; CDR3nt: TGCGCCAGCAGCCAACCTGGGGGGGGCGCTGGCTACACCTTC
v_gene: TRBV5-4; abundance: .; j_gene: TRBJ2-3; d_gene: TRBD2; CDR3aa: CASSSSGSFTDTQYF; CDR3nt: TGTGCCAGCAGCTCTAGCGGGAGTTTTACAGATACGCAGTATTTT
v_gene: TRBV25-1; abundance: .; j_gene: TRBJ1-5; d_gene: TRBD1; CDR3aa: CASRGWTGRQPQHF; CDR3nt: TGTGCCAGTCGAGGTTGGACAGGGCGGCAGCCCCAGCATTTT
v_gene: TRBV10-1; abundance: .; j_gene: TRBJ2-1; d_gene: .; CDR3aa: CASSARDKGLNEQFF; CDR3nt: TGCGCCAGCAGCGCCCGGGACAAGGGCCTCAATGAGCAGTTCTTC
v_gene: TRBV6-5; abundance: .; j_gene: TRBJ1-4; d_gene: TRBD1; CDR3aa: CASSYQGDSSEKLFF; CDR3nt: TGTGCCAGCAGTTATCAAGGGGACAGTTCGGAAAAACTGTTTTTT
v_gene: TRBV6-1; abundance: .; j_gene: TRBJ1-3; d_gene: .; CDR3aa: CASSEAKQALGNTIYF; CDR3nt: TGTGCCAGCAGTGAAGCCAAACAGGCCTTAGGAAACACCATATATTTT
v_gene: TRBV7-3; abundance: .; j_gene: TRBJ2-1; d_gene: .; CDR3aa: CASSSSSNNEQFF; CDR3nt: TGTGCCAGCAGCTCGTCCTCGAACAATGAGCAGTTCTTC